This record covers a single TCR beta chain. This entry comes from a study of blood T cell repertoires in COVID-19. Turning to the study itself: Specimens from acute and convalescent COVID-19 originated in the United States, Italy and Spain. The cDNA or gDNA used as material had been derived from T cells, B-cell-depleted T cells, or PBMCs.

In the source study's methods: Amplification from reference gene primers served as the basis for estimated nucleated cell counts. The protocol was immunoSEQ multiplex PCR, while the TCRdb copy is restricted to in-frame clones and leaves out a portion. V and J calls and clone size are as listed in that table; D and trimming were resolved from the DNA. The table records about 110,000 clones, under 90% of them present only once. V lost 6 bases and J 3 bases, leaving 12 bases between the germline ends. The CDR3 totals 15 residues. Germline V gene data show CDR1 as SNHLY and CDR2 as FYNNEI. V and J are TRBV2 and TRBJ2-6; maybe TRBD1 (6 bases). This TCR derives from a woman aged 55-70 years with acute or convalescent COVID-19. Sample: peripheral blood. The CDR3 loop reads CASSLTGLGANVLTF. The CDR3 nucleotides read TGTGCCAGCAGCCTCACAGGGCTTGGGGCCAACGTCCTGACTTTC.